A single sample gave rise to the 24 T cell receptor beta chains below, sequenced in a study of blood T cell repertoires in COVID-19. Repertoires were generated with immunoSEQ multiplex PCR, while TCRdb's copy carries only in-frame clones and drops some. The data hold 210,000 or so clones, with 87% observed a single time. The sample was peripheral blood. These receptors were obtained from a man in his forties or fifties with active or convalescent COVID-19.

The chain joins TRBV27 to TRBJ2-2; 9 nucleotides align to TRBD1. The germline V gene has CDR1 MNHEY and CDR2 SMNVEV (reference sequence). The CDR3 is made up of 14 amino acids. V gave up 8 bases and J gave up 3 bases; unmatched junction bases: 4. This CDR3 is CASSRTGDTGELFF. CDR3 in DNA: TGTGCCAGCTCCCGGACAGGGGACACCGGGGAGCTGTTTTTT.

This chain links TRBV6-5 with TRBJ2-1; maybe TRBD2 (6 bases). Trimming took 8 bases from V and 2 from J, leaving 10 bases between them. The CDR3 totals 13 residues. From germline, CDR1 is MNHEY and CDR2 SVGAGI. The CDR3, as DNA: TGTGCCAGCCGTTCGGGGGCCTACAATGAGCAGTTCTTC. It yields the protein CASRSGAYNEQFF.

V and J are TRBV24-1 and TRBJ2-2; D call uncertain. In germline, CDR1 is KGHDR, CDR2 SFDVKD. V was cut by 0 bases and J by 2 bases, with 12 bases left in between. The length of the CDR3 is 17 residues. CDR3 loop: CATSDLGEGGNTGELFF. The CDR3 bases are TGTGCCACCAGTGATTTGGGAGAAGGCGGAAACACCGGGGAGCTGTTTTTT.

The chain is built from TRBV5-1 and TRBJ2-2; 8 bases are shared with TRBD2. The CDR3 has 18 residues. The germline V gene encodes CDR1 SGHRS and CDR2 YFSETQ. Trimming cost V 1 base and J 7 bases; bases outside gene matches: 15. CDR3 residues: CASSLNFLKAGAFGELFF. The CDR3 DNA sequence: TGCGCCAGCAGCTTGAACTTCCTTAAAGCGGGAGCCTTCGGGGAGCTGTTTTTT. The full variable domain, with the rest looked up from reference TRBV5-1 and TRBJ2-2, is KAGVTQTPRYLIKTRGQQVTLSCSPISGHRSVSWYQQTPGQGLQFLFEYFSETQRNKGNFPGRFSGRQFSNSRSEMNVSTLELGDSALYLCASSLNFLKAGAFGELFFGEGSRLTVL.

V usage is TRBV4-1 and J usage is TRBJ2-7; D perhaps matches TRBD1 (5 bases). Trimming left V 1 base short and J 3 bases short, with 10 bases between. The CDR3 contains 14 residues. CDR1 and CDR2 from the germline V gene are MGHRA and YSYEKL. CDR3 amino acids: CASSQGQPLYEQYF. As DNA, the CDR3 is TGCGCCAGCAGCCAAGGACAGCCTCTCTACGAGCAGTACTTC.

The chain carries TRBV30 and TRBJ2-7, with a weak D call TRBD2 (6 bases). The CDR3 spans 14 residues. Trimming took off 0 bases at V and 4 bases at J, with 13 bases between the two ends. Germline CDR1 is GTSNPN and CDR2 is SVGIG (reference sequence). CDR3 protein: CAWSVGGLAYEQYF. The DNA of the CDR3 is TGTGCCTGGAGTGTAGGAGGGCTAGCTTACGAGCAGTACTTC.

V gene TRBV5-1 combines with J gene TRBJ1-2; D perhaps matches TRBD1 (6 bases). The V end was cut by 7 bases, the J end by 5 bases, with 18 bases between. CDR3 length: 14 amino acids. Germline assignment: CDR1 SGHRS and CDR2 YFSETQ. The CDR3 region is CASGTGRVLYGYTF. In nucleotides, the CDR3 is TGCGCCAGCGGCACAGGGAGGGTATTGTATGGCTACACCTTC. The variable domain in full, with the rest retrieved from reference TRBV5-1 and TRBJ1-2, is KAGVTQTPRYLIKTRGQQVTLSCSPISGHRSVSWYQQTPGQGLQFLFEYFSETQRNKGNFPGRFSGRQFSNSRSEMNVSTLELGDSALYLCASGTGRVLYGYTFGSGTRLTVV.

This rearrangement joins TRBV5-4 to TRBJ1-1, with D hard to call. With 4 bases removed from V and 8 bases from J, the gap between germline ends came to 12 bases. The CDR3 consists of 12 residues. Germline V gives CDR1 SGHNT, CDR2 YYREEE (reference sequence). This CDR3 reads CASSPRRNEAFF. The CDR3 nucleotides are TGTGCCAGCAGCCCAAGGAGGAACGAAGCTTTCTTT. Together with reference TRBV5-4 and TRBJ1-1, the CDR3 gives the full variable domain: ETGVTQSPTHLIKTRGQQVTLRCSSQSGHNTVSWYQQALGQGPQFIFQYYREEENGRGNFPPRFSGLQFPNYSSELNVNALELDDSALYLCASSPRRNEAFFGQGTRLTVV.

The table lists this clone with a count of one. This chain joins TRBV7-8 and TRBJ2-1; TRBD2 matches at 9 bases. The CDR3 is 19 residues long. After removal of 1 base from V and 2 bases from J, the junction contained 12 bases not matched to a gene. Per the germline V gene, CDR1 is SGHVS and CDR2 is FQNEAQ. CDR3: CASSLEGLAGSSPYNEQFF. CDR3 in DNA: TGTGCCAGCAGCTTAGAAGGTCTAGCGGGGTCGAGTCCCTACAATGAGCAGTTCTTC.

The chain employs TRBV19 and TRBJ1-3, with TRBD1 matching over 10 bases. The CDR3 covers 17 residues. V dropped 0 bases and J dropped 4; count of bases not matched to a gene: 6. From germline, CDR1 is LNHDA and CDR2 SQIVND (reference sequence). The CDR3 is CASSIDPLTGGGNTIYF. The CDR3 DNA is TGTGCCAGTAGTATAGACCCCCTGACAGGGGGCGGAAACACCATATATTTT.

The CDR3 sequence is CASTPFHLDSPLHF. The CDR3 region has the DNA TGTGCCAGCACCCCCTTCCATCTAGATTCACCCCTCCACTTT. V is TRBV2 and J is TRBJ1-6, with D unclear. Germline V CDR1 and CDR2: SNHLY, FYNNEI. The CDR3 consists of 14 residues. V was cut by 7 bases and J by 8 bases, with 15 bases left in between.

The chain employs TRBV6-1 and TRBJ1-3, with D maybe TRBD1 (5 bases). CDR3 length: 16 residues. Germline lookup yields CDR1 MNHNS and CDR2 SASEGT. V shed 4 bases and J shed 0 bases, with 13 bases lying between them. CDR3 amino acids: CASSVATALSGNTIYF. The CDR3 nucleotides are TGTGCCAGCAGTGTAGCGACAGCACTCTCTGGAAACACCATATATTTT.

This sequence joins TRBV2 and TRBJ2-1; TRBD2 might be the D (5 bases). CDR3 length: 13 amino acids. V was cut by 6 bases and J by 0 bases, with 6 bases left in between. Germline CDR1 and CDR2: SNHLY and FYNNEI. The CDR3, as DNA: TGTGCCAGCAGGGGAGACTCCTACAATGAGCAGTTCTTC. This sequence encodes CASRGDSYNEQFF.

This chain joins TRBV6-5 and TRBJ2-3; TRBD2 agrees at 8 bases. The CDR3 is 14 residues long. The V gene end was trimmed by 6 bases and the J gene end by 3 bases; junction bases not matched to a gene: 5. CDR1 is MNHEY and CDR2 is SVGAGI in the germline V gene. The CDR3 reads CASREREWTDTQYF. DNA for the CDR3: TGTGCCAGCAGGGAGCGGGAGTGGACAGATACGCAGTATTTT.

The chain uses TRBV9 and TRBJ1-4; D uncertain. This CDR3 spans 11 amino acids. Germline lookup yields CDR1 SGDLS and CDR2 YYNGEE. Trimming cost V 7 bases and J 4 bases, with 5 bases left between them. The DNA of the CDR3 is TGTGCCAGCGGGAGTAATGAAAAACTGTTTTTT. It translates to CASGSNEKLFF.

The DNA of the CDR3 is TGTGCCAGCAGTTACGTGAGACAGGGGGACACTGAAGCTTTCTTT. Residues: CASSYVRQGDTEAFF. The chain recombines TRBV6-6 with TRBJ1-1; TRBD1 agrees at 9 bases. The CDR3 runs to 15 residues. Germline V gene data show CDR1 as MNHNY and CDR2 as SVGAGI (reference sequence). The trim removed 2 bases at V and 3 bases at J, leaving 4 bases unmatched.

The rearrangement links TRBV28 to TRBJ1-5; D call uncertain. Trimming pared 4 bases from V and 3 bases from J, leaving 13 bases between. The CDR3 has 15 amino acids. CDR1 is MDHEN, CDR2 SYDVKM, per germline. CDR3 region: CASSYPGVSNQPQHF. DNA for the CDR3: TGTGCCAGCAGTTACCCCGGGGTCTCCAATCAGCCCCAGCATTTT.

V is TRBV11-2 and J is TRBJ1-5; tentative D call: TRBD1 (5 bases). CDR1 SGHAT and CDR2 FQNNGV come from the germline V gene. The V gene lost 0 bases and the J gene lost 7 bases, with 13 bases spanning the gap. The CDR3 has 15 residues. CDR3 residues: CASSLDGTGDQPQHF. As DNA, the CDR3 is TGTGCCAGCAGCTTAGATGGAACAGGTGACCAGCCCCAGCATTTT.

The chain combines TRBV19 with TRBJ2-7, with a weak D call TRBD2 (5 bases). CDR3 length: 13 amino acids. V was clipped by 4 bases and J by 4 bases, with 11 bases between them. Germline-derived CDR1 and CDR2 are LNHDA and SQIVND (reference sequence). The CDR3 region is CASSTLPGYEQYF. CDR3 sequence (DNA): TGTGCCAGTAGTACCCTCCCGGGATACGAGCAGTACTTC.

The CDR3 spells CAGRSENGDTQYF. The DNA of the CDR3 is TGTGCCGGTAGATCGGAGAATGGGGATACGCAGTATTTT. The chain carries TRBV28 and TRBJ2-3, with D unresolved. Germline CDR1 reads MDHEN; CDR2 reads SYDVKM. The CDR3 has 13 residues. Trimming removed 11 bases from V and 6 bases from J, with 18 bases in between.

In this sample, this clone turned up once. This chain uses TRBV28 with TRBJ1-3; D uncertain. This CDR3 region has 18 residues. The V end lost 3 bases, the J end lost 3 bases, and 21 bases lay between the germline ends. The germline CDR1 and CDR2 sequences are MDHEN and SYDVKM. CDR3 in amino acids: CASSLVHLTGIYGNTIYF. In nucleotides, the CDR3 is TGTGCCAGCAGTTTGGTCCACCTAACGGGGATTTATGGAAACACCATATATTTT.

This sequence joins TRBV6-1 and TRBJ2-3; D is undetermined. There are 15 residues in the CDR3. Germline V CDR1 and CDR2: MNHNS, SASEGT. Between the trimmed V and J ends, which lost 1 base and 0 bases, there was a span of 8 bases. CDR3 in amino acids: CASSEGTVSTDTQYF. The CDR3 bases are TGTGCCAGCAGTGAAGGAACGGTTAGCACAGATACGCAGTATTTT.

The V and J genes are TRBV2 and TRBJ2-7; the match to TRBD2 covers 7 bases. The J segment lost 6 bases and the V segment lost 4 bases, leaving 9 bases of the junction unmatched. Germline V gene data show CDR1 as SNHLY and CDR2 as FYNNEI. The CDR3 spans 14 residues. CDR3 loop: CASSGVRELGEQYF. The CDR3 DNA is TGTGCCAGCAGTGGGGTGCGGGAGTTGGGCGAGCAGTACTTC.

This chain uses TRBV19 with TRBJ1-2; 8 bases agree with TRBD1. This CDR3 spans 14 amino acids. From germline, CDR1 is LNHDA and CDR2 SQIVND (reference sequence). V trimming: 7 bases; J trimming: 4 bases; junction bases outside the gene matches: 8. CDR3 loop: CASTRTGPTYGYTF. The CDR3 DNA is TGTGCCAGTACCCGGACAGGGCCCACCTATGGCTACACCTTC.